Sequencing of this T cell receptor beta chain was carried out in a study of blood T cell repertoires in COVID-19. Whole-study context: PBMCs, B-cell-depleted T cells, or T cells provided the cDNA or gDNA that made up the material.

TCRdb's table, derived via immunoSEQ multiplex PCR, lists solely in-frame clones and lacks some. The table includes about 160,000 clones, 87% detected once. Trimming removed 5 bases at V and 6 bases at J, with 14 bases between. CDR3 length equals 14 residues. Germline V gene sequence: CDR1 MNHEY, CDR2 SVGAGI. This clone was seen more than once but under ten times. The sequenced material came from peripheral blood. This chain uses TRBV6-5 with TRBJ1-5; possibly TRBD1 for D (6 bases). This clonotype was sampled from an elderly man with acute or convalescent COVID-19. CDR3 residues: CASSIHREGQPQHF. For the CDR3, the DNA is TGTGCCAGCAGTATACACAGGGAAGGTCAGCCCCAGCATTTT.